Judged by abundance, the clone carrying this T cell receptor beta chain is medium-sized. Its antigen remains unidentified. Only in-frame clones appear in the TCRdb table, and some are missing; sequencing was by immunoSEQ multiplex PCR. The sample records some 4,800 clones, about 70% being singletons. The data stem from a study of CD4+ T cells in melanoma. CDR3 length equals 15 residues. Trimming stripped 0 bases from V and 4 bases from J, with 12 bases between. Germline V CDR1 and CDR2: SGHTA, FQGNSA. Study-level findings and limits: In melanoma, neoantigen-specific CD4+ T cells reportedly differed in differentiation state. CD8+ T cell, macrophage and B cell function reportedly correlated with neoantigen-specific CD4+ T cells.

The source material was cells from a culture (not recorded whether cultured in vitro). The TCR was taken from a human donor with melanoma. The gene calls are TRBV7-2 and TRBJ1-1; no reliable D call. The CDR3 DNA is TGTGCCAGCAGCTTAGCGGTCGAGGGTATCACTGAAGCTTTCTTT. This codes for CASSLAVEGITEAFF.